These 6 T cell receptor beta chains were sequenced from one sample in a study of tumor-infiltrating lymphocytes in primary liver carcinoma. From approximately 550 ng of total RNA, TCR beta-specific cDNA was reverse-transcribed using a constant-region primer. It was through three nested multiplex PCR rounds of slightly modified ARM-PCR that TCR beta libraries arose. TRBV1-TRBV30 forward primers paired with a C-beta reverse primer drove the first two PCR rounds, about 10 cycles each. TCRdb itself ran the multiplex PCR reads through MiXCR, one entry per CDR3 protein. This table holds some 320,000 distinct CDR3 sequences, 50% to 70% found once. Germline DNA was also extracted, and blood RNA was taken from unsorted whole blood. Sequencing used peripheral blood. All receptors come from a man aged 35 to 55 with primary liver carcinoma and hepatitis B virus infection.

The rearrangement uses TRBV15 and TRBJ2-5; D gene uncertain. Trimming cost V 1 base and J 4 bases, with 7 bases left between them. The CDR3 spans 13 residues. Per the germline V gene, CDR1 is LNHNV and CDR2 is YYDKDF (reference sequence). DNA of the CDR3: TGTGCCACCAGCAGAGGTCTCCTAGAGACCCAGTACTTC. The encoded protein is CATSRGLLETQYF.

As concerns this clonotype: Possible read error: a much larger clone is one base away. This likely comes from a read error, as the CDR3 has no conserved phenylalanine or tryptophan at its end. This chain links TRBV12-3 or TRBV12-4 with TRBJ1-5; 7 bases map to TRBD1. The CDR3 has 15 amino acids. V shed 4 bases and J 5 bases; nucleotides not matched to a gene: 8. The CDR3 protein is CASSSDRAGYQPQHY. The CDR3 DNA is TGTGCCAGCAGTTCAGACAGGGCCGGGTATCAGCCCCAGCATTAT.

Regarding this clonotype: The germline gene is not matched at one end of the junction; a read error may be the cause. The DNA for the CDR3 is TGTACCAGCAGTTCAGAATTATGCAATGAGCAGTTCTTC. It translates to CTSSSELCNEQFF. J is TRBJ2-1 and V is TRBV11-2; the D is unclear. From germline, CDR1 is SGHAT and CDR2 FQNNGV. The CDR3 loop spans 13 amino acids.

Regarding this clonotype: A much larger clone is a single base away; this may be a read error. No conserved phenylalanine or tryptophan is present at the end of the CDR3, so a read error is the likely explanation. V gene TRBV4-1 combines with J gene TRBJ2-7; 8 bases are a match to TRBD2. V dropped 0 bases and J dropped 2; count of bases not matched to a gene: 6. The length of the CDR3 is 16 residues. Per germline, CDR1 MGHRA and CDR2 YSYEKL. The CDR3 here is CASSQDERETAYEQYL. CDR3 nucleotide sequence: TGCGCCAGCAGCCAAGATGAGCGGGAGACCGCCTACGAGCAGTACCTC.

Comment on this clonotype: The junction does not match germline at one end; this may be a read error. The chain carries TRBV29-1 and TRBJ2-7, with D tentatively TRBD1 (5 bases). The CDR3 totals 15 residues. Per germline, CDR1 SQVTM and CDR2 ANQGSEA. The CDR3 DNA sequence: TGCAGCATTGAAATTTGGGGCGGAACCCCTTACGAGCAATACTTC. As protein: CSIEIWGGTPYEQYF.

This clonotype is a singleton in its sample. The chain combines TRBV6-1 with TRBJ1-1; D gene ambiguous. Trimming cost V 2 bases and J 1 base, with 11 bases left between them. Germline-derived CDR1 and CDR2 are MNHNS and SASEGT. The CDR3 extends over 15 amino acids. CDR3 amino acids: CASSESALGNTEAFF. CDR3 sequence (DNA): TGTGCCAGCAGTGAAAGTGCCTTAGGGAACACTGAAGCTTTCTTT.